Listed below are T cell receptor beta chains from one sample, sequenced in a study of identical twins' blood T cells. TCRdb independently ran MiXCR on the 5' RACE reads; one entry per CDR3 protein. Here the sample spans 350,000 to 400,000 distinct CDR3 sequences, roughly 30% being singletons. Material for sequencing was PBMCs. These receptors all stem from a woman between 18 and 55 years old in good health. Each CDR3 is given without its conserved first and last residue. D genes are given only for firm matches. The size field is filled for only some rows; it gives once, few, many or a size class.

d_gene	j_gene	abundance	v_gene	CDR3aa
TRBD2	TRBJ2-7	-	TRBV5-1	ASSLVGTSNEQY
-	TRBJ2-5	-	TRBV30	AWSVYRQETQY
-	TRBJ1-2	few	TRBV3-1	ASSQVLGSNYGYT
-	TRBJ1-1	-	TRBV29-1	SVEPGTTEAF
-	TRBJ1-1	-	TRBV12-5	ASGLIMGDTEAF
-	TRBJ1-1	many	TRBV2	ASGPSNTEAF
TRBD1	TRBJ1-1	-	TRBV20-1	SANREGQGNTEAF
TRBD2	TRBJ2-1	-	TRBV27	ASSILKGLAGGQSSYNEQF
-	TRBJ1-1	many	TRBV5-1	ASSFTGAAEAF
TRBD2	TRBJ2-3	-	TRBV6-6	ASRLIAGGRPDTQY
-	TRBJ1-1	many	TRBV6-4	ASSPTPGASEAF
-	TRBJ1-5	-	TRBV20-1	SARDNERPQYSNQPQH
-	TRBJ2-2	-	TRBV20-1	SAWTITGELF
-	TRBJ1-3	-	TRBV7-6	ASSWGMGGSGNTIY
TRBD2	TRBJ2-1	-	TRBV5-1	ASRGGTNNEQF
TRBD2	TRBJ2-1	-	TRBV20-1	SARRGLAGGSYNEQF
-	TRBJ1-1	many	TRBV6-5	ASSYSGVRTEAF
TRBD1	TRBJ2-1	few	TRBV7-9	ASSLDPGQGYNEQF
-	TRBJ2-1	few	TRBV12-5	ASGPSDRVGHNEQF
-	TRBJ1-1	-	TRBV20-1	SGASGALNTEAF
-	TRBJ1-5	-	TRBV5-1	ASRVQPNQPQH
-	TRBJ2-1	-	TRBV19	ASSMMASPNNEQL
-	TRBJ2-1	-	TRBV19	ASSITGVGNEQF
-	TRBJ1-1	many	TRBV3-1	ASSQTTGNTEAF
-	TRBJ2-7	-	TRBV12-3/TRBV12-4	ASSLAGAEQY
TRBD2	TRBJ2-3	few	TRBV29-1	SVVRRETWGTDTQY
-	TRBJ2-2	-	TRBV5-1	ASSLVIPTGELF
-	TRBJ2-7	few	TRBV20-1	SAQAASSYEQY
-	TRBJ1-1	many	TRBV3-2	ASSQDPRAHNTEAF
-	TRBJ1-6	-	TRBV20-1	SARAHSGRESPLH
-	TRBJ1-4	few	TRBV20-1	SASYGVRGGLF
TRBD2	TRBJ2-3	few	TRBV6-2/TRBV6-3	ASTQRLANTDTQY
-	TRBJ1-2	few	TRBV4-3	ASSQDRQVDYGYT
-	TRBJ2-2	few	TRBV20-1	SARRGLRTGELF
-	TRBJ2-2	-	TRBV19	ASSITLRQYTGELF
TRBD1	TRBJ1-6	-	TRBV19	TSSNTGENSPLH
TRBD1	TRBJ1-2	-	TRBV9	ASSPQGESGYT
-	TRBJ1-1	once	TRBV6-2/TRBV6-3	ASRGLVAMNTEAF
-	TRBJ1-1	few	TRBV2	ASSEEGMAF
-	TRBJ1-4	-	TRBV5-5	ASSFSGEKLF
TRBD1	TRBJ1-1	-	TRBV5-6	ASTYNLGTGEAF
-	TRBJ1-2	-	TRBV12-3/TRBV12-4	ASMGYGYT
-	TRBJ2-7	-	TRBV5-6	ASSFLGPFYEQY
-	TRBJ2-1	-	TRBV5-1	ASKAGPENNEQF
-	TRBJ1-2	few	TRBV28	ASSLNDGYT
TRBD1	TRBJ2-7	-	TRBV19	ASSPETGYYEQY
-	TRBJ2-7	-	TRBV20-1	SVRDPFTLGEQY
-	TRBJ1-4	few	TRBV20-1	SASRGRQTTNEKLF
TRBD1	TRBJ2-7	-	TRBV29-1	SVADRASSYEQY
-	TRBJ1-5	-	TRBV10-3	AIGDSNQPQH